The clone carrying this T cell receptor beta chain was seen ten or more times. What it binds is unknown. Template material for amplifying TCR beta CDR3 regions consisted of RNA transcripts. A set of HTBI primers served as the primers for a first-round RT-PCR of the TCR CDR3. Each CDR3 protein is one row after TCRdb ran MiXCR on the multiplex PCR reads. The table has nearly 750,000 distinct CDR3 sequences, around a third seen once. These data originate in a study of T cells in Graves' hyperthyroidism and ophthalmopathy. J gave up 1 base and V 5 bases, and 8 bases lay outside the gene matches. The CDR3 totals 16 residues. CDR1 is SGHVS and CDR2 is FQNEAQ in the germline V gene. Study-level points and caveats: Before onset, ophthalmopathy was predicted by the model a median approximately 6.5 months earlier.

The specimen was blood. This clonotype originated in a woman aged 40 to 50 with Graves' hyperthyroidism. V and J are TRBV7-8 and TRBJ1-1, with 9 bases matching TRBD1. This chain's CDR3 is CASSPGTGGGNTEAFF. The DNA of the CDR3 is TGTGCCAGCAGCCCTGGAACAGGGGGCGGGAACACTGAAGCTTTCTTT.